Included here is one T cell receptor beta chain sequence, with context. Its antigen is still unknown. The record has no base qualities; no much larger clone is one base away. This sample was taken from a study of T-cell reconstitution after alpha-beta-depleted transplantation in children (dated by TCRdb to about 2016). Describing the broader study: T-cell immune reconstitution after TCRalphabeta/CD19-depleted allogeneic hematopoietic cell transplantation in children was quantitatively tracked in the study by means of TCR repertoire profiling. General findings and caveats noted by the study authors: The frequencies of hyperexpanded clones fell over the following months, and after one year, T-cell counts and TCRbeta diversity were mostly attributed to newly produced T cells. In some patients, the high TCRbeta diversity seen at day 60 was put down to recipient T cells and intrathymic progenitors that had survived conditioning. The apparently early recovery of alphabetaT-cell counts about two months after transplant reportedly depended on only several hundred rapidly expanded clones that came from non-depleted graft cells.

The method was PCR. Sequencing took place on an Illumina HiSeq 2500. Molecular barcoding was employed in the preparation of TCR libraries, with unique molecular identifiers being used to normalize TCRbeta repertoire quantification. Through fastp at Q25 and MiXCR, TCRdb rebuilt clones from the public reads, retaining in-frame beta chains. Rows with one shared CDR3 protein collapse into an entry with the most common genes and DNA. The sample contains 800,000 to 1,000,000 distinct CDR3 sequences, about 29% of them found a single time. The ten largest make up about 28% of the sample. The treatment or condition label, read with the paper, signifies: allogeneic hematopoietic cell transplantation with graft depleted of TCRalphabeta T cells and CD19 B cells. Transplant recipients were children who received TCRalphabeta/CD19-depleted allogeneic hematopoietic cell grafts. The clonotype comes from a boy in the first two years of life who had a stem cell transplant for SCID, so the T cells may come from the graft donor. The source material was PBMCs, mostly from graft donor cells, sampled 360 days after TCRalphabeta/CD19-depleted stem cell transplant.

CDR3 loop: CSARGQTSQVGEQYF. The nucleotides read TGCAGTGCTAGGGGGCAGACTAGTCAGGTGGGCGAGCAGTACTTC. Recombination linked TRBV20-1 to TRBJ2-7; the D region possibly corresponds to TRBD2 (6 bases align). Based on the germline V gene (reference sequence), the CDR1 and CDR2 sequences are DFQATT and SNEGSKA. V and J are truncated by 3 bases and 6 bases respectively, leaving an intervening sequence of 21 bases. The CDR3 contains 15 residues, cysteine and phenylalanine counted. The only DNA kept is the CDR3, 45 bases in frame from the first base.